Presented here are 6 T cell receptor beta chains from one specimen sequenced in a study of cytomegalovirus exposure and HLA in healthy donors. PCR was performed using 60 Vbeta and 13 Jbeta primers. Repertoires were generated with immunoSEQ multiplex PCR, while TCRdb's copy carries only in-frame clones and drops some. Here the sample spans around 150,000 clones, 70% to 90% being singletons. Sequencing input: PBMCs. Receptors were obtained from a woman aged 25 to 39 in good health and CMV-seronegative.

This chain connects TRBV5-1 to TRBJ1-1; D is perhaps TRBD1 (5 bases). The V end lost 0 bases, the J end lost 5 bases, and 14 bases lay between the germline ends. The CDR3 is 15 amino acids. Looked up from germline, CDR1 is SGHRS and CDR2 is YFSETQ. The CDR3 protein is CASSLETGGWTEAFF. In DNA, the CDR3 is TGCGCCAGCAGCTTGGAGACTGGGGGGTGGACTGAAGCTTTCTTT.

The table lists this clone with a count of one. V gene TRBV2 combines with J gene TRBJ2-5, with unresolved D. V was cut by 8 bases and J by 0 bases, with 13 bases left in between. The CDR3 totals 14 residues. Germline lookup yields CDR1 SNHLY and CDR2 FYNNEI. CDR3 bases: TGTGCCAGCCCCGCGACTGAGCACCAAGAGACCCAGTACTTC. This gives the protein CASPATEHQETQYF.

This chain connects TRBV28 to TRBJ1-1; D may be TRBD1 (6 bases). Germline-derived CDR1 and CDR2 are MDHEN and SYDVKM. The CDR3 contains 13 residues. Trimming left V 7 bases short and J 1 base short, with 10 bases between. CDR3 in DNA: TGTGCCAGCAATGGACAGCCGAACACTGAAGCTTTCTTT. Its protein product is CASNGQPNTEAFF.

V and J are TRBV6-5 and TRBJ2-3; D unclear. The germline V gene has CDR1 MNHEY and CDR2 SVGAGI. This CDR3 region has 13 residues. The V end lost 2 bases, the J end lost 4 bases, and 7 bases lay between the germline ends. The CDR3 DNA reads as TGTGCCAGCAGTTACCGGGTCGCAGATACGCAGTATTTT. Translating gives CASSYRVADTQYF.

This chain links TRBV6-1 with TRBJ1-4; D is perhaps TRBD1 (6 bases). V was clipped by 11 bases and J by 0 bases, with 16 bases between them. The germline V gene has CDR1 MNHNS and CDR2 SASEGT. This CDR3 comprises 15 residues. The CDR3 spells CAYRQQGTTNEKLFF. CDR3 nucleotides: TGTGCCTATCGTCAACAGGGTACAACTAATGAAAAACTGTTTTTT.

This chain joins TRBV11-2 and TRBJ1-2; 12 nucleotides align to TRBD1. CDR1 SGHAT and CDR2 FQNNGV come from the germline V gene. This CDR3 is 14 amino acids long. Germline trimming cut 5 bases from V and 7 bases from J; bases unmatched to any gene: 5. CDR3 DNA sequence: TGTGCCAGCAGCCCCGGGACAGGGGGCTTTGGCTACACCTTC. Protein: CASSPGTGGFGYTF.